The T cell receptor (beta chain) described here comes from a study of OX40 agonist ivuxolimab in advanced cancers. Study-wide context: From roughly 23 to 85 years was the age range, with a mean of around 60 years, and roughly 83% were male. Prior anti-PD-1, anti-PD-L1 or anti-CTLA-4 therapy did not bar entry, and more than 35% had some. General study points: At 0.1 to 3.0 mg/kg and by week 6, CD4+ and CD8+ T cells in the blood had expanded clonally.

A remark on this clone: As yet, its antigen is unknown.

The V gene's germline CDR1 is MGHRA and CDR2 YSYEKL. The CDR3 consists of 12 residues. V was trimmed by 0 bases and J by 3 bases, leaving 0 bases between them. Blood samples were obtained at baseline, cycle 4 day 1, and cycle 7 day 1. Libraries were prepared by immunoSEQ multiplex PCR; TCRdb keeps only in-frame clonotypes and omits some of them. The repertoire consists of about 41,000 clones, with about 79% occurring once and the leading ten covering around 2.6%. This clonotype originated in an adult with an advanced solid tumor such as melanoma, head and neck, liver or kidney cancer. The material was CD4+ or CD8+ T cells sorted from blood, obtained in a trial of the OX40 agonist ivuxolimab. This chain connects TRBV4-1 to TRBJ2-1, with D unresolved. CDR3 DNA sequence: TGCGCCAGCAGCCAAGACTACAATGAGCAGTTCTTC. Amino acid sequence: CASSQDYNEQFF.